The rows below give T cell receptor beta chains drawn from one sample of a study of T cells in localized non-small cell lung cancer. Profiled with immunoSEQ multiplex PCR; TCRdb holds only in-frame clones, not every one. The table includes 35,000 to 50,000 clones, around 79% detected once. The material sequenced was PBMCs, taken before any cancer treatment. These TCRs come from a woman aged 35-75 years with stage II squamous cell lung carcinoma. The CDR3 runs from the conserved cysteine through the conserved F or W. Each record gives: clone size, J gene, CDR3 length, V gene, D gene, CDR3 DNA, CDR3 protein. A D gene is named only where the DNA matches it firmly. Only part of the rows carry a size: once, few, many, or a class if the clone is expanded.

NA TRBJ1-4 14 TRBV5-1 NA TGCGCCAGCAGCTTAGGTGTGGCTAATGAAAAACTGTTTTTT CASSLGVANEKLFF
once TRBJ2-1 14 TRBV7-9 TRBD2 TGTGCCAGCAGCTTGAGCGGGAGCTACAATGAGCAGTTCTTC CASSLSGSYNEQFF
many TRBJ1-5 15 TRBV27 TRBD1 TGTGCCAGCAGTACCTCGGGACAGGGGGTCCAGCCCCAGCATTTT CASSTSGQGVQPQHF
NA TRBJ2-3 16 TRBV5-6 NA TGTGCCAGCAGCTTGGGCGCGGATCCCCTCACAGATACGCAGTATTTT CASSLGADPLTDTQYF
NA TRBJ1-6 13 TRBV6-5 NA TGTGCCAGCAGGTTACAGCAATGGTCACCCCTCCACTTT CASRLQQWSPLHF
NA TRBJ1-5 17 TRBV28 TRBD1 TGTGCCAGCAGCCCCCCGACAGGGTTCTATAGCAATCAGCCCCAGCATTTT CASSPPTGFYSNQPQHF
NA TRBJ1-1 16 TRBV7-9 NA TGTGCCAGCAGCTTCTTACAGGGCATCGAAAACACTGAAGCTTTCTTT CASSFLQGIENTEAFF
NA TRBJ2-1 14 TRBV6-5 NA TGTGCCAGCAGGGATCTCAGCTCCTACAATGAGCAGTTCTTC CASRDLSSYNEQFF
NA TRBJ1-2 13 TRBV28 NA TGTGCCAGCAGTCCCCATCTGTACTATGGCTACACCTTC CASSPHLYYGYTF
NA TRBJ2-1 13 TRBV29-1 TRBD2 TGCAGCGCTAGCGGGAGTATCCTAAATGAGCAGTTCTTC CSASGSILNEQFF
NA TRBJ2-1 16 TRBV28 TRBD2 TGTGCCAGCAACTCTAACGGACTAGCGGGAGGACGGGAGCAGTTCTTC CASNSNGLAGGREQFF
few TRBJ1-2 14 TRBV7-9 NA TGTGCCAGCAGCGTTAGTGGGTCTAACTATGGCTACACCTTC CASSVSGSNYGYTF
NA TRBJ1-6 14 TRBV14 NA TGTGCCAGCAGCCAAGGCGGCAGAAATTCACCCCTCCACTTT CASSQGGRNSPLHF
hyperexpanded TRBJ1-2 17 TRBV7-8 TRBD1 TGTGCCAGCAGCTTAGACTTTACAGGGGGAACCGACTATGGCTACACCTTC CASSLDFTGGTDYGYTF
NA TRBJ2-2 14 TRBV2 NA TGTGCCAGCAGCACGGTCGTCGGTCCCGGGGAGCTGTTTTTT CASSTVVGPGELFF
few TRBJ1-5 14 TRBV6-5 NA TGTGCCAGCAGTACCCCGGGGTTCAATCAGCCCCAGCATTTT CASSTPGFNQPQHF
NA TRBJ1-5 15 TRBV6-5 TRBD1 TGTGCCAGCAGTTCCACAGGGGGCGCGGGTCAGCCCCAGCATTTT CASSSTGGAGQPQHF
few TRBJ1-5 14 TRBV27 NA TGTGCCAGCAGTTTTGGGGGATTCAATCAGCCCCAGCATTTT CASSFGGFNQPQHF
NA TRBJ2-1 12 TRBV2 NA TGTGCCAGCTGGGAGCCGGACTGGGAGCAGTTCTTC CASWEPDWEQFF
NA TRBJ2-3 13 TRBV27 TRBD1 TGTGCCAGCTCGGACAGGGGCACAGATACGCAGTATTTT CASSDRGTDTQYF
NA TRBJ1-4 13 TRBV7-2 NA TGTGCCAGCAGAAAAGGGCCTAATGAAAAACTGTTTTTT CASRKGPNEKLFF
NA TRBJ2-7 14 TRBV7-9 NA TGTGCCAGCAGCTTAGCGGACTGGATGGGCGAACAGTACTTC CASSLADWMGEQYF
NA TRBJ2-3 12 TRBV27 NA TGTGCCACCCTGGTACCATCAGATACGCAGTATTTT CATLVPSDTQYF
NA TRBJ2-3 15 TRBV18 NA TGTGCCAGCTCATCGGGGGAAACCTTAGGGGGTACGCAGTATTTT CASSSGETLGGTQYF
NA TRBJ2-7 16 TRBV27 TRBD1 TGTGCCAGCAGCAAATCCGGACAGGGTAATCCCTACGAGCAGTACTTC CASSKSGQGNPYEQYF
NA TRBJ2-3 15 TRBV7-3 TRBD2 TGTGCCAGCAGCGAGACTAGCGGGAGGGCCGGTACGCAGTATTTT CASSETSGRAGTQYF
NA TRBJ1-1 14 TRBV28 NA TGTGCCAGCAGGGGGGAGGGGTTAAACACTGAAGCTTTCTTT CASRGEGLNTEAFF
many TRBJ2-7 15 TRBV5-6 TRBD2 TGTGCCAGCAGCTTGCCGGGAGGGATTTCCTACGAGCAGTACTTC CASSLPGGISYEQYF
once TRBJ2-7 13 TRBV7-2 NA TGTGCCAGCAGCCTACAGAGGTCCTACGAGCAGTACTTC CASSLQRSYEQYF
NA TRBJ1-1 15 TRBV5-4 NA TGTGCCAGCAGCTTGGGAATAAGGGGTTACACTGAAGCTTTCTTT CASSLGIRGYTEAFF
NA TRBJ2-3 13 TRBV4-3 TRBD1 TGCGCCAGCAGCCAAGATCCGGGACAGTGGGAGTATTTT CASSQDPGQWEYF
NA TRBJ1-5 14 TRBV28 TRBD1 TGTGCCAGCAGTGGGACAGGGGGAAATCAGCCCCAGCATTTT CASSGTGGNQPQHF
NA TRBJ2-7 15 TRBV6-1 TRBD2 TGTGCCAGCAGGGGGGGACTAGCGGAGCTCTACGAGCAGTACTTC CASRGGLAELYEQYF
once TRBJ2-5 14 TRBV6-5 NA TGTGCCAGCAGGAAAAGACGGTCTCAAGAGACCCAGTACTTC CASRKRRSQETQYF
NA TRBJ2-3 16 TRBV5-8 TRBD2 TGTGCCAGCAGCAAGAGACTAGCGGGAGTCGCAGATACGCAGTATTTT CASSKRLAGVADTQYF
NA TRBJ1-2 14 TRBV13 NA TGTGCCAGCAGCTTAAATCAACAGGGTGGTGGCTACACCTTC CASSLNQQGGGYTF
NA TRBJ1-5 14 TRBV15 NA TGTGCCCCACACCTAGTTCCGTCAAGTCAGCCCCAGCATTTT CAPHLVPSSQPQHF
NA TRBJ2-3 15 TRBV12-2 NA TGTGCAAGTCGCTCCCAAACGCCGACCGGGACAGGGACGTATTTT CASRSQTPTGTGTYF
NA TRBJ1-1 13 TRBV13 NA TGTGCCAGCAGCTTACAGGTGGACACTGAAGCTTTCTTT CASSLQVDTEAFF
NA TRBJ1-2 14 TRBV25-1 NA TGTGCCAGCAGTGGGGGCGGGTGGGGCTATGGCTACACCTTC CASSGGGWGYGYTF
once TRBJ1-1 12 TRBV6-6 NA TGTGCCAGCAGACGTGACGACACTGAAGCTTTCTTT CASRRDDTEAFF
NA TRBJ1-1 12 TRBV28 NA TGTGCCAGCAGTGCATCAGGGGTATTACCTTTCTTT CASSASGVLPFF
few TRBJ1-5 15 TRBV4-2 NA TGTGCCAGCAGCGCACAGGGTTGGGGCAATCAGCCCCAGCATTTT CASSAQGWGNQPQHF
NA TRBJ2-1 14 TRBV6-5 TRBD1 TGTGCCAGCAGTTTCCAGGGGGCCTACAATGAGCAGTTCTTC CASSFQGAYNEQFF
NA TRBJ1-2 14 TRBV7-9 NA TGTGCCAGCAGCACATCCCGGGACTTCTATGGCTACACCTTC CASSTSRDFYGYTF
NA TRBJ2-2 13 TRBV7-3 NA TGTGCCAGCGGGACCTCGAACACCGGGGAGCTGTTTTTT CASGTSNTGELFF
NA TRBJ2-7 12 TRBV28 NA TGTGCCAGCAGTTTTTCCACCTACGAGCAGTACTTC CASSFSTYEQYF
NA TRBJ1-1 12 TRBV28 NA TGTGCCAGCAGTTTGGAAGACACTGAAGCTTTCTTT CASSLEDTEAFF
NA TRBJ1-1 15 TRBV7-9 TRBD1 TGTGCCAGCAGCTCCGGACAGGGTACGAACACTGAAGCTTTCTTT CASSSGQGTNTEAFF